The clone carrying this TCR beta chain was seen only a few times. The antigen is not known. The sample is drawn from a study of spatial heterogeneity in lung cancer. As for the study in general: Across the raw uncorrected reads, a unique TCR and UMI combination was observed, on average, more than ten times. Study-wide results and caveats: Ubiquitous expanded tumor TCRs were observed in blood more at resection than follow-up.

There are 17 residues in the CDR3. The germline V and J ends were trimmed by 6 bases and 0 bases, with 17 bases remaining between them. CDR1 is SNHLY and CDR2 is FYNNEI in the germline V gene. Unique molecular identifiers tagged every individual TCR cDNA molecule. TCRdb itself ran the 5' RACE reads through MiXCR, one entry per CDR3 protein. The sample contains approximately 81,000 distinct CDR3 sequences, around an eighth of which appear only once. The time point denotes: sample taken at primary tumor resection. Unsorted samples of tumor, nontumor lung or frozen PBMC had their whole RNA sequenced. Samples were donated by 72 untreated early-stage non-small cell lung cancer patients.

The chain recombines TRBV2 with TRBJ1-4; tentative D call: TRBD1 (5 bases). This TCR derives from a male donor with early-stage non-small cell lung cancer. Sequencing used PBMCs, obtained at surgery. The CDR3 bases are TGTGCCAGCAGCGCGGGACGGCCTCGCTCAACTAATGAAAAACTGTTTTTT. It specifies CASSAGRPRSTNEKLFF.